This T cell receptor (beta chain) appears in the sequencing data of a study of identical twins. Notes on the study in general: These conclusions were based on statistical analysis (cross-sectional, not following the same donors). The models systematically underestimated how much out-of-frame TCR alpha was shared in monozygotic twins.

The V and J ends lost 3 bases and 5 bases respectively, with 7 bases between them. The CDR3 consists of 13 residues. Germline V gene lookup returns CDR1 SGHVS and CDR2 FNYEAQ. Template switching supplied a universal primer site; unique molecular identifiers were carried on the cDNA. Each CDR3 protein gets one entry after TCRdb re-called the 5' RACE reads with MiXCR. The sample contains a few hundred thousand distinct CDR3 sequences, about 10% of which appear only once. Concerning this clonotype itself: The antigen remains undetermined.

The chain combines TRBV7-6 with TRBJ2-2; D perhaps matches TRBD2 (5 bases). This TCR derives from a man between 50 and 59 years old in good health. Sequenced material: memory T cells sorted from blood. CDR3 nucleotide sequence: TGTGCCAGCAGCTTTAGGGAGACCGGGGAGCTGTTTTTT. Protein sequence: CASSFRETGELFF.